What follows is one TCR beta chain and its context. This clone was recorded a few times. What antigen it recognizes has not been identified. Base-call qualities are not available, and no considerably larger clone is one nucleotide away. The cohort was made up of 666 healthy bone marrow donors. At the time of sampling, all cohort members were nominally healthy, though unrecorded immune exposures were likely present. The donor was CMV seronegative and belonged to the group of several hundred seronegative cohort members. A peripheral blood sample was collected from each donor, and TCR beta sequencing was performed on peripheral blood mononuclear cells. Genomic DNA was extracted from the blood cell samples with the Qiagen DNeasy Blood Extraction Kit. The method was the immunoSEQ multiplex PCR assay. For the multiplex PCR, a mixture combining 60 forward primers for TCR Vbeta segments and 13 reverse primers for TCR Jbeta segments was used. A multiplex PCR assay on genomic DNA amplified the CDR3 region of rearranged TCR beta genes. Amplified TCR beta libraries were sequenced as 87-base-pair reads on the Illumina HiSeq System. For the original study's pipeline: A later analysis tallied about 77 million unique TCR beta chains across the 666 repertoires, and some 10 million of those chains were shared by two or more donors. Raw reads were error-corrected and collapsed into unique sequences by a nearest-neighbor algorithm in which closely related sequences were merged to remove PCR and sequencing errors. Alignment of CDR3 sequences to IMGT reference sequences was used to assign V, D and J gene segments. For a sequence to be retained, a match of at least six nucleotides to both a V gene segment and a J gene segment was required. Rearrangements were classified as productive when the CDR3 lacked stop codons and remained in frame with V and J, and all other rearrangements were classified as non-productive. Following IMGT convention, CDR3 was defined as the stretch from the second conserved V-encoded cysteine to the conserved J-encoded phenylalanine. The earlier analysis of about 610 of the donors excluded any sequence lacking an unambiguous match to a single V gene segment. An earlier analysis of several hundred of the donors called V segments functional above 56.7% productive rearrangements and segregating when the between-donor standard deviation exceeded 5%. To diagnose cytomegalovirus status from the catalog of TCR beta chain sequences, a statistical classification framework was built. In a later analysis, TCR nucleotide sequences were compared against IMGT/GENE-DB human TR gene sequences so that V and J genes could be assigned. The TCRdist pipeline was used in a later analysis to assign CDR3 sequences and most-parsimonious VDJ recombination scenarios. In a later analysis, each TCR beta chain was defined by its CDR3 amino acid sequence together with its V-gene family, and reads lacking a unique V-gene family were excluded. A later analysis removed 600 or so highly shared, low-generation-probability nucleotide sequences to deal with suspected cross-contamination and a sequencing artifact. For each public chain, a later analysis derived a clonal expansion index from normalized ranks of inferred template counts within each repertoire. Generation probabilities in a later analysis came from a VDJ recombination model fitted to out-of-frame rearrangements, and those results were checked against IGoR. In a later analysis, hypergeometric tests were used to score TCR-TCR, TCR-HLA and TCR-CMV co-occurrence, with a repertoire-size bias correction applied to TCR pairs. A later analysis estimated false discovery rates by permuting HLA or CMV assignments 20 times. In a later analysis, co-occurring TCRs were grouped using DBSCAN, with TCRdist sequence similarity added in when clustering inside HLA-allele-positive subsets. For co-occurrence clustering, repertoires with fewer than 30,000 or more than 120,000 public chains were excluded, along with 5 or 6 repertoires with anomalous nucleotide sharing. In its TCRdb copy, this immuneACCESS table keeps in-frame sequences only and misses some clones. Where compared with another copy, unresolved V genes explain less than half of these, and the others have no known cause. D and trimming were read from the DNA, whereas the V and J calls and clone size are those reported in that table. This sample holds over 85,000 clones; about 70% were observed only once. 1.2% of the sample rests with the top ten.

The source of the sample is a study of cytomegalovirus exposure and HLA in healthy donors (dated by TCRdb to 2017 to 2019). Turning to the overall study: In an earlier analysis of roughly 500 of the donors, 276 Gb of sequence data and some 120 million unique TCR beta sequences from 150 million to 200 million T cells were reported. The study aimed to test whether cataloging public T cell receptors could reveal signatures of past pathogen exposure. Among around 400 genotyped donors of the cohort, an average of around 240,000 unique TCR beta nucleotide sequences were sequenced per donor, around 20% of them non-productive. Using immunosequencing, the study profiled T cell repertoires from 666 subjects and related those repertoires to cytomegalovirus serostatus. Because of strong linkage in the cohort, roughly five DR-DQ haplotypes were treated as single units for association and clustering. To predict cytomegalovirus infection status, the study brought together high-throughput TCR immunosequencing, statistical association of individual TCRs with disease status, and machine learning. A later analysis re-analyzed previously published TCR beta repertoires from roughly 600 donors and added high-resolution HLA genotyping to study TCR occurrence patterns. Every discovery cohort repertoire had been produced on one sequencing platform. Donor age, sex, ethnicity and CMV serostatus were compiled alongside the repertoire data. Of the approximately 400 genotyped donors, about 84% fell in the genetic ancestry cluster associated with self-reported Caucasian donors. HLA typing covered class I and class II loci at four-digit resolution. An early release covering more than 500 HLA-typed donors comprised 250 to 350 gigabases of sequencing data and around 80 million unique TCR sequences. The number of typed donors differed by locus: about 629-640 for A, B, C, DRB1 and DQB1; approximately 520 for DQA1; around 610 for DPA1; and around 470 for DPB1. In addition to the first cohort of around 670 subjects, a separate validation cohort of around 110 different subjects was used. In an earlier analysis of 500 to 650 of the donors, high-throughput TCR beta sequencing was used to judge whether each TCR beta V gene segment behaved as functional or pseudogenic. In a later genetic analysis, genome-wide SNP genotypes for about three fifths of the roughly 670 donors were used, and that subset was treated as a discovery cohort. Rather than using new phenotypic data, the later analysis identified candidate immune exposures from TCR beta sequences and from how often those sequences occurred across donors.

General conclusions and limits of the study: In a later analysis, TCR association rates were found to vary across HLA loci, with the most associated TCRs seen for DRB1 alleles and the fewest for HLA-C alleles. In a later analysis, HLA-associated TCR beta chains were found to be more clonally expanded and to have lower generation probabilities than equally common non-associated chains. The classifier was reported to diagnose cytomegalovirus status with high specificity and sensitivity in both the original and validation cohorts. A further reported finding was that TCR beta sequences accurately predicted the HLA-A and HLA-B alleles for most subjects in the first cohort. The cohort was sequenced for TCR beta chains only, and without alpha or paired-chain data the features that could be detected were limited. A later analysis reported that several top co-occurrence clusters appeared linked to parvovirus B19, influenza, CMV and Epstein-Barr virus. At a false discovery rate of 0.05, a later analysis linked 15,000 to 20,000 TCR beta sequences to specific HLA alleles. The only immune exposure information available for the cohort was CMV serostatus. A few of the identified cytomegalovirus-associated TCR beta chains were confirmed in vitro to be specific for cytomegalovirus antigens. A cluster of highly shared sequence variants was judged likely to be a technical artifact of the sequencing pipeline. Presence/absence analyses assumed roughly uniform sequencing depth across donors, an assumption that may not hold. Because HLA typing was missing for some donors at each locus, association tests included only the typed subset. The study gave a list of roughly 150 TCR beta chains associated with cytomegalovirus. An earlier analysis of several hundred of the donors showed that most TCR beta V segments appeared in productive rearrangements either about 87% or about 30% of the time, which broadly matched IMGT annotations. Most TCR sequences were seen in very few donors, while some public TCRs were found in many individuals. Because counts were too low, roughly 17 rarely observed V segments, including chromosome 9 orphons, were left out of the earlier analysis of over 550 of the donors. Linkage disequilibrium might explain the correlated functional status among segregating V segments, but an unknown experimental factor could not be excluded. A later genetic analysis reported fewer N-insertions in productive TCRs among donors in an Asian-associated ancestry cluster than the approximately 700-donor mean. According to the authors, the approach could potentially be generalized to other disease states and immunological phenotypes. A later analysis found that most CMV-associated TCR beta chains appeared HLA-restricted, with HLA associations seemingly driven largely by CMV exposure. Assigning TCR associations to individual alleles was difficult when HLA alleles, especially DR and DQ, strongly co-occurred. V-gene and J-gene trimming of TCR beta chains was associated with a missense DCLRE1C variant in a later genetic analysis, and the association was replicated in an independent cohort.

The sample was PBMCs. The source of this sequence is a female donor in good health and CMV-seronegative.

The DNA sequence is given as TGTGCCTCCGGGGGGACAGATACGCAGTATTTT. Translated, it reads CASGGTDTQYF. Recombination connected TRBV30 to TRBJ2-3, and TRBD2 matches 7 of the central bases. Trimming leaves V shorter by 7 bases and J shorter by 3 bases, with the junction holding 1 base beyond the gene matches. There are 11 amino acids in the CDR3, from cysteine to phenylalanine inclusive. Only the CDR3 region is kept as DNA, spanning 33 bases read in frame from base 1. CDR1 and CDR2 (GTSNPN, SVGIG) derive from the germline V gene (reference sequence).